These T cell receptor beta chains were read from a single sample in a study of blood T cell repertoires in COVID-19. TCRdb's table, derived via immunoSEQ multiplex PCR, lists solely in-frame clones and lacks some. The table shows 300,000 to 350,000 clones, with around 90% occurring only once. The sample was peripheral blood. These receptors all come from an older woman with COVID-19, enrolled during active disease. The CDR3 runs from the conserved cysteine through the conserved F or W. The D gene is left open where the match is weak. Not all rows give a size; the values are once, few, many and, for expanded clones, a class.

TRBJ2-1	TRBV7-6	NA	TRBD1	CASSPGTEHFINEQFF	TGTGCCAGCAGCCCCGGGACAGAACATTTCATCAATGAGCAGTTCTTC
TRBJ1-6	TRBV6-5	few	TRBD1	CASTPISGGNSPLHF	TGTGCCAGCACCCCTATTTCAGGGGGCAATTCACCCCTCCACTTT
TRBJ2-2	TRBV7-8	NA	TRBD2	CASSLSSSGGAETGELFF	TGTGCCAGCAGCTTAAGCAGTTCGGGGGGGGCGGAGACCGGGGAGCTGTTTTTT
TRBJ1-2	TRBV12-3/TRBV12-4	NA	NA	CASSFKGAYGYTF	TGTGCCAGCAGTTTCAAGGGAGCCTATGGCTACACCTTC
TRBJ1-1	TRBV5-1	NA	TRBD1	CASSPQQGFGGLNTEAFF	TGCGCCAGCAGCCCCCAACAGGGGTTTGGTGGATTGAACACTGAAGCTTTCTTT
TRBJ1-4	TRBV7-2	NA	TRBD1	CASRRGLREKLFF	TGTGCCAGCAGGAGGGGGCTCAGGGAAAAACTGTTTTTT
TRBJ1-2	TRBV18	NA	TRBD1	CASSSGQGLINYGYTF	TGTGCCAGCTCATCGGGACAGGGACTGATTAACTATGGCTACACCTTC
TRBJ1-6	TRBV5-1	NA	TRBD1	CASSLGQGNSPLHF	TGCGCCAGCAGCCTGGGACAGGGGAATTCACCCCTCCACTTT
TRBJ1-2	TRBV4-1	NA	NA	CASSQEITGIYGYTF	TGCGCCAGCAGCCAAGAAATAACGGGGATCTATGGCTACACCTTC
TRBJ2-6	TRBV12-3/TRBV12-4	NA	NA	CASIGTGANVLTF	TGTGCCAGCATCGGGACAGGGGCCAACGTCCTGACTTTC
TRBJ2-3	TRBV29-1	few	NA	CSVEAHGGDTQYF	TGCAGCGTTGAAGCTCACGGGGGTGATACGCAGTATTTT
TRBJ2-7	TRBV7-9	NA	NA	CASSLVGRTRYEQYF	TGTGCCAGCAGCTTAGTGGGGAGGACCCGGTACGAGCAGTACTTC
TRBJ1-1	TRBV12-3/TRBV12-4	few	NA	CATRVVTEAFF	TGTGCCACCCGAGTAGTGACTGAAGCTTTCTTT
TRBJ1-1	TRBV19	NA	TRBD1	CASSDPRDSSNTEAFF	TGTGCCAGTAGTGACCCTCGGGACAGCTCTAACACTGAAGCTTTCTTT
TRBJ2-5	TRBV6-1	once	NA	CASSEGGVETQYF	TGTGCCAGCAGTGAAGGCGGGGTAGAGACCCAGTACTTC
TRBJ2-5	TRBV4-1	NA	NA	CASSQGRVPRETQYF	TGCGCCAGCAGCCAAGGCAGGGTTCCCCGCGAGACCCAGTACTTC
TRBJ2-2	TRBV7-7	NA	TRBD1	CASSPGQGGTGELFF	TGTGCTAGCAGCCCCGGACAGGGTGGCACCGGGGAGCTGTTTTTT
TRBJ2-7	TRBV6-5	NA	TRBD1	CASGDRHYEQYF	TGTGCCAGCGGGGACAGGCACTACGAGCAGTACTTC
TRBJ1-2	TRBV7-9	NA	NA	CASSFSTGHYGYTF	TGTGCCAGCAGCTTTTCGACAGGCCACTATGGCTACACCTTC
TRBJ2-1	TRBV27	NA	TRBD1	CASSSLGQPNEQFF	TGTGCCAGCAGTTCCTTGGGACAGCCAAATGAGCAGTTCTTC
TRBJ2-7	TRBV7-9	NA	NA	CASSLETGTYEQYF	TGTGCCAGCAGCTTAGAGACAGGTACCTACGAGCAGTACTTC
TRBJ1-5	TRBV7-8	NA	TRBD1	CASSPSPGTVNQPQHF	TGTGCCAGCAGCCCTTCCCCCGGGACAGTGAATCAGCCCCAGCATTTT
TRBJ1-3	TRBV18	NA	NA	CASSPTATGGNTIYF	TGTGCCAGCTCACCAACAGCGACGGGGGGAAACACCATATATTTT
TRBJ2-7	TRBV5-1	NA	NA	CASSSESYEQYF	TGCGCCAGCAGCTCAGAATCCTACGAGCAGTACTTC
TRBJ1-2	TRBV6-5	NA	NA	CASSQQNYGYTF	TGTGCCAGCAGTCAACAGAACTATGGCTACACCTTC
TRBJ2-1	TRBV3-1/TRBV3-2	NA	NA	CASSQGETSQFF	TGTGCCAGCAGCCAAGGCGAAACGTCCCAGTTCTTC
TRBJ2-7	TRBV4-2	NA	NA	CASSQDGGSVLEPYF	TGTGCCAGCAGCCAAGACGGAGGGTCGGTGTTGGAACCGTACTTC
TRBJ1-3	TRBV19	once	TRBD1	CASSSGDSSGNTIYF	TGTGCCAGTAGTAGCGGGGACAGCTCTGGAAACACCATATATTTT
TRBJ1-6	TRBV2	NA	NA	CASSPGPAGSPLHF	TGTGCCAGCAGCCCGGGCCCGGCGGGTTCACCCCTCCACTTT
TRBJ1-2	TRBV5-5	NA	TRBD1	CASSLGQGNYGYTF	TGTGCCAGCAGCTTGGGACAGGGGAACTATGGCTACACCTTC
TRBJ1-2	TRBV6-5	NA	TRBD1	CASSYRMDRLYGYTF	TGTGCCAGCAGTTACCGAATGGACAGGCTCTATGGCTACACCTTC
TRBJ2-1	TRBV3-1/TRBV3-2	NA	TRBD1	CASSQHQTGGAINEQFF	TGTGCCAGCAGCCAACACCAGACAGGGGGCGCGATCAATGAGCAGTTCTTC
TRBJ1-1	TRBV10-1	NA	NA	CASSESRAAIYTEAFF	TGCGCCAGCAGTGAGTCGAGGGCAGCGATCTACACTGAAGCTTTCTTT
TRBJ2-3	TRBV5-5	NA	TRBD2	CASSPRTSGASTDTQYF	TGTGCCAGCAGCCCTAGAACTAGCGGGGCTAGCACAGATACGCAGTATTTT
TRBJ1-1	TRBV12-3/TRBV12-4	NA	NA	CASSLERGTEAFF	TGTGCCAGCAGTTTAGAAAGGGGGACTGAAGCTTTCTTT
TRBJ2-7	TRBV19	NA	TRBD1	CASGISGTGGYEQYF	TGTGCCAGTGGAATCTCCGGGACAGGGGGATACGAGCAGTACTTC
TRBJ1-1	TRBV6-2/TRBV6-3	NA	TRBD1	CASGHRGLVTEAFF	TGTGCCAGCGGCCACAGGGGGCTGGTTACTGAAGCTTTCTTT
TRBJ2-1	TRBV5-4	NA	NA	CASAKDDRFPYNEQFF	TGTGCCAGCGCAAAAGATGACAGGTTTCCCTACAATGAGCAGTTCTTC
TRBJ1-4	TRBV18	NA	NA	CASSGGPNEKLFF	TGTGCCAGCTCGGGGGGTCCTAATGAAAAACTGTTTTTT
TRBJ2-2	TRBV2	NA	TRBD2	CASSDPTSGPGELFF	TGTGCCAGCAGTGACCCGACTAGCGGGCCCGGGGAGCTGTTTTTT
TRBJ1-2	TRBV3-1/TRBV3-2	NA	NA	CASSSDYGYTF	TGTGCCAGCAGTTCGGACTATGGCTACACCTTC
TRBJ2-7	TRBV21-1	NA	NA	CASSKPGGSREQYF	TGTGCCAGCAGCAAACCCGGGGGATCAAGAGAGCAGTACTTC
TRBJ2-7	TRBV5-1	NA	TRBD2	CASSFSGLARNEQYF	TGCGCCAGCAGCTTCAGTGGACTAGCGAGGAACGAGCAGTACTTC
TRBJ1-2	TRBV7-9	few	NA	CASSPLGSNYGYTF	TGTGCCAGCAGTCCACTAGGATCTAACTATGGCTACACCTTC
TRBJ1-1	TRBV11-2	NA	NA	CASSTNNPTEAFF	TGTGCCAGCAGCACAAACAACCCGACTGAAGCTTTCTTT
TRBJ2-2	TRBV5-1	NA	NA	CASSLAQNTGELFF	TGCGCCAGCAGCTTGGCCCAGAACACCGGGGAGCTGTTTTTT
TRBJ2-7	TRBV30	NA	NA	CAWNGDRTYEQYF	TGTGCCTGGAATGGCGACAGAACCTACGAGCAGTACTTC
TRBJ1-5	TRBV7-9	NA	TRBD1	CASSKLIPTGDQPQHF	TGTGCCAGCAGCAAATTAATCCCGACAGGGGATCAGCCCCAGCATTTT
TRBJ1-6	TRBV5-6	once	TRBD1	CASSSGQGNSALHF	TGTGCCAGCAGCTCGGGACAGGGGAATTCGGCCCTCCACTTT
TRBJ2-5	TRBV5-4	NA	TRBD2	CASSLSSGGRETQYF	TGTGCCAGCAGCTTGAGTAGCGGGGGGCGGGAGACCCAGTACTTC
TRBJ1-1	TRBV7-2	NA	NA	CASSNTRNTEAFF	TGTGCCAGCAGCAACACACGGAACACTGAAGCTTTCTTT
TRBJ2-7	TRBV7-9	NA	TRBD2	CASSSWTGTRYEQYF	TGTGCCAGCAGCTCATGGACCGGGACTAGGTACGAGCAGTACTTC
TRBJ1-1	TRBV12-5	NA	NA	CASGPRGTEAFF	TGTGCTAGTGGTCCCCGAGGCACTGAAGCTTTCTTT
TRBJ2-1	TRBV4-2	NA	TRBD1	CASSLPGQGAIEQFF	TGTGCCAGCAGCCTCCCGGGACAGGGGGCGATTGAGCAGTTCTTC
TRBJ1-1	TRBV27	NA	NA	CASSLYRVGTEAFF	TGTGCCAGCAGTTTATACAGGGTCGGAACTGAAGCTTTCTTT
TRBJ1-2	TRBV5-1	NA	NA	CASSFLAGAYGYTF	TGCGCCAGCAGCTTTTTGGCAGGGGCCTATGGCTACACCTTC
TRBJ1-2	TRBV28	NA	TRBD1	CASRQGIYGYTF	TGTGCCAGTAGACAGGGGATCTATGGCTACACCTTC
TRBJ1-5	TRBV5-1	NA	TRBD1	CASSPDRGNQPQHF	TGCGCCAGCAGCCCGGACAGGGGCAATCAGCCCCAGCATTTT
TRBJ1-4	TRBV5-1	NA	NA	CASSHYKTGFNEKLFF	TGCGCCAGCAGCCATTATAAGACAGGATTTAATGAAAAACTGTTTTTT